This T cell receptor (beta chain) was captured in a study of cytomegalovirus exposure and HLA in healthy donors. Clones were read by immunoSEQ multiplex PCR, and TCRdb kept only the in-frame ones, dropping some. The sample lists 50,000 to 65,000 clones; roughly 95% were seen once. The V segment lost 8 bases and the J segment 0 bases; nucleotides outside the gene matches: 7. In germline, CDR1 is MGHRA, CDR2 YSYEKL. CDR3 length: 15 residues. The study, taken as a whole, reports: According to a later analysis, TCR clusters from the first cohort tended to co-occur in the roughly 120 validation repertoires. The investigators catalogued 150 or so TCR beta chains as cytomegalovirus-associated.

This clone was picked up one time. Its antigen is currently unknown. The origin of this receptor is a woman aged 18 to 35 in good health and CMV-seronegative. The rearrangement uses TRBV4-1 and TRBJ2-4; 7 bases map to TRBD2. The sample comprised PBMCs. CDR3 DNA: TGCGCCAGCCGCGGGAGTTTATTAGCCAAAAACATTCAGTACTTC. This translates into CASRGSLLAKNIQYF.